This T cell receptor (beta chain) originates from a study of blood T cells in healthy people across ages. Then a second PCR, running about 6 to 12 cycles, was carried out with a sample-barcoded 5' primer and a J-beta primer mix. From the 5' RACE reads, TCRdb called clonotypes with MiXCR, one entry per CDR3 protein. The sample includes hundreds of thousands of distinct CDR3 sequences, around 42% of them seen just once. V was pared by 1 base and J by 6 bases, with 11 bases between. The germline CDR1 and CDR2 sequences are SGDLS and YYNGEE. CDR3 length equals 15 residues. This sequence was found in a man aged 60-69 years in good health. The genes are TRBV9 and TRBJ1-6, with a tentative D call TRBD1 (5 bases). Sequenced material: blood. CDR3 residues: CASSVTGRSNSPLHF. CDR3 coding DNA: TGTGCCAGCAGCGTAACGGGACGGAGTAATTCACCCCTCCACTTT.